What follows are 21 T cell receptor beta chains derived from one specimen sequenced in a study of graft-versus-host responses after intestinal transplantation. Some clones are missing from TCRdb's copy, which holds only in-frame ones; the method was immunoSEQ multiplex PCR. Altogether approximately 89,000 clones are present, 75% to 95% being singletons, with the ten largest covering more than 15%. Here the sequenced sample was PBMCs, taken 450 to 480 days after intestinal transplant. The receptor source for this set is a human patient who received an intestinal transplant, so some T cells may come from the graft donor.

The chain links TRBV25-1 to TRBJ2-3; 8 bases line up with TRBD1. Losses at the gene ends were 6 bases for V and 6 bases for J; bases not matched to a gene: 14. Germline V gives CDR1 MGHDK, CDR2 SYGVNS. This CDR3 spans 16 amino acids. DNA for the CDR3: TGTGCCAGCAGCTCCGGACAGGGCCTCGCACTCGATACGCAGTATTTT. As protein: CASSSGQGLALDTQYF.

The gene calls are TRBV9 and TRBJ2-7, with D possibly called TRBD1 or TRBD2 (5 bases each). Germline V CDR1 and CDR2: SGDLS, YYNGEE. The CDR3 consists of 12 residues. CDR3 residues: CAEGPEGYEQYF. As DNA, the CDR3 is TGTGCAGAGGGTCCTGAGGGGTACGAGCAGTACTTC.

CDR3 amino acids: CASRGEGYNEQFF. CDR3 in DNA: TGTGCCAGTCGGGGGGAGGGATACAATGAGCAGTTCTTC. This rearrangement joins TRBV6-5 to TRBJ2-1, with 7 bases that match TRBD2. Germline lookup yields CDR1 MNHEY and CDR2 SVGAGI. The CDR3 has 13 amino acids. V shed 9 bases, J shed 4 bases, and the junction held 6 bases outside the gene matches.

J is TRBJ2-7 and V is TRBV15; 7 bases are shared with TRBD1. Germline V gives CDR1 LNHNV, CDR2 YYDKDF (reference sequence). J lost 9 bases, V lost 3 bases, and 14 bases had no gene match. This CDR3 has 15 amino acids. CDR3 sequence reads: CATSSEQGFRAAQYF. The CDR3 DNA is TGTGCCACCAGCAGCGAACAGGGGTTTAGAGCTGCGCAGTACTTC.

The rearrangement links TRBV9 to TRBJ1-4; 7 bases are shared with TRBD1. The CDR3 totals 15 residues. Per germline, CDR1 SGDLS and CDR2 YYNGEE. V lost 4 bases and J lost 3; bases outside the gene matches: 6. The CDR3 reads CASSLSGTANEKLFF. CDR3 DNA: TGTGCCAGCAGCCTCTCCGGGACAGCTAATGAAAAACTGTTTTTT.

V is TRBV6-5 and J is TRBJ1-6; no definite D call. The CDR3 consists of 14 residues. Germline V gene lookup returns CDR1 MNHEY and CDR2 SVGAGI. V lost 7 bases, J lost 2 bases, and 9 bases lay in between. CDR3 sequence (DNA): TGTGCCAGCACCCCCGGACCCTATAATTCACCCCTCCACTTT. It yields the protein CASTPGPYNSPLHF.

The chain carries TRBV11-2 and TRBJ2-7; D call uncertain. The CDR3 covers 14 residues. The germline V gene encodes CDR1 SGHAT and CDR2 FQNNGV. V lost 5 bases to trimming and J lost 6 bases, with 17 bases between them. CDR3 bases: TGTGCCAGCAGCGTGTTTGGCGGTCCAGTCGAGCAGTACTTC. Encoded protein: CASSVFGGPVEQYF. The full variable domain, in which reference TRBV11-2 and TRBJ2-7 provide the parts outside the CDR3, is EAGVAQSPRYKIIEKRQSVAFWCNPISGHATLYWYQQILGQGPKLLIQFQNNGVVDDSQLPKDRFSAERLKGVDSTLKIQPAKLEDSAVYLCASSVFGGPVEQYFGPGTRLTVT.

The chain uses TRBV5-1 and TRBJ1-4; a possible D gene is TRBD1 (5 bases). The CDR3 spans 14 residues. V lost 3 bases, J lost 6 bases, and 12 bases lay in between. Germline CDR1 SGHRS, CDR2 YFSETQ. The CDR3 DNA reads TGCGCCAGCAGCTGGGGCTTTGGGGATGAAAAACTGTTTTTT. Encoded protein: CASSWGFGDEKLFF.

V is TRBV2 and J is TRBJ1-3, with D hard to call. Per the germline V gene, CDR1 is SNHLY and CDR2 is FYNNEI. Trimming shortened V by 7 bases and J by 0 bases, and 10 bases separated the two germline ends. The CDR3 has 14 residues. This CDR3 reads CASTIGPSGNTIYF. The CDR3, as DNA: TGTGCCAGCACGATCGGGCCCTCTGGAAACACCATATATTTT.

The genes are TRBV15 and TRBJ2-2; D is possibly TRBD1 (7 bases). V was trimmed by 5 bases and J by 4 bases, leaving 14 bases between them. CDR3 size: 15 residues. Germline assignment: CDR1 LNHNV and CDR2 YYDKDF (reference sequence). As DNA, the CDR3 is TGTGCCACCAGCCCCCGACAGGGAGGCACCGGGGAGCTGTTTTTT. Translated, it gives CATSPRQGGTGELFF.

This rearrangement joins TRBV11-2 to TRBJ2-7; possibly TRBD1 or TRBD2 for D (5 bases each). Germline assignment: CDR1 SGHAT and CDR2 FQNNGV. The CDR3 extends over 15 amino acids. V lost 5 bases and J 2 bases, leaving 16 bases between the germline ends. The CDR3 loop is CASSPRGAGTYEQYF. Written as DNA, the CDR3 is TGTGCCAGCAGCCCAAGGGGTGCGGGTACCTACGAGCAGTACTTC.

The chain is built from TRBV30 and TRBJ1-5, with 7 bases that match TRBD1. V was pared by 3 bases and J by 0 bases, with 5 bases of the junction left unmatched. This CDR3 is built from 15 residues. Germline lookup yields CDR1 GTSNPN and CDR2 SVGIG (reference sequence). Here the CDR3 reads CAWRQGNHSNQPQHF. Written as DNA, the CDR3 is TGTGCCTGGAGACAGGGGAACCATAGCAATCAGCCCCAGCATTTT.

The V and J genes are TRBV7-9 and TRBJ1-2; D unresolved. V was trimmed by 1 base and J by 5 bases, leaving 11 bases between them. CDR1 SEHNR and CDR2 FQNEAQ come from the germline V gene (reference sequence). This CDR3 spans 14 amino acids. The CDR3, as DNA: TGTGCCAGCAGCTTAGGGTCGGAGGAATATGGCTACACCTTC. Protein sequence: CASSLGSEEYGYTF.

This clone was found once. This chain uses TRBV4-1 with TRBJ2-5; D gene unclear. The CDR3 has 16 amino acids. Germline V gene sequence: CDR1 MGHRA, CDR2 YSYEKL. V lost 0 bases and J lost 5, with 16 bases in between. The CDR3 DNA reads TGCGCCAGCAGCCAAGATCTCCACCCTAGTTGGGAGACCCAGTACTTC. Its translation is CASSQDLHPSWETQYF.

V is TRBV29-1 and J is TRBJ2-7; 8 nucleotides agree with TRBD1. V shed 6 bases and J 7 bases; nucleotides not matched to a gene: 20. The CDR3 extends over 16 amino acids. Germline V CDR1 and CDR2: SQVTM, ANQGSEA. The CDR3 protein is CSVRDRLPGGVREQYF. Here the CDR3 DNA reads TGCAGCGTGCGGGACAGGCTCCCCGGAGGGGTGAGGGAGCAGTACTTC.

This clone was detected a few times. The chain combines TRBV6-4 with TRBJ2-3; D possibly corresponds to TRBD1 (7 bases). Germline V gene sequence: CDR1 MRHNA, CDR2 SNTAGT. The V end lost 4 bases, the J end lost 1 base, and 9 bases lay between the germline ends. CDR3 length: 14 amino acids. The CDR3 sequence: CASSGRGGTDTQYF. The CDR3 DNA follows: TGTGCCAGCAGTGGCAGGGGGGGCACAGATACGCAGTATTTT.

The rearrangement links TRBV7-3 to TRBJ1-5; no clear D gene. Germline V gene sequence: CDR1 SGHTA, CDR2 FQGTGA. V lost 5 bases and J lost 7, with 12 bases in between. CDR3 length equals 13 residues. This CDR3 is CASSVGRGQPQHF. In DNA, the CDR3 is TGTGCCAGCAGCGTAGGCCGCGGGCAGCCCCAGCATTTT. Full variable domain (outside the CDR3, taken from reference TRBV7-3 and TRBJ1-5): GAGVSQTPSNKVTEKGKYVELRCDPISGHTALYWYRQSLGQGPEFLIYFQGTGAADDSGLPNDRFFAVRPEGSVSTLKIQRTERGDSAVYLCASSVGRGQPQHFGDGTRLSIL.

V is TRBV11-1 and J is TRBJ1-1; D possibly corresponds to TRBD1 (5 bases). This CDR3 has 17 amino acids. Germline V lookup: CDR1 SGHAT, CDR2 FQDESV (reference sequence). Trimming stripped 5 bases from V and 2 bases from J, with 21 bases between. Here the CDR3 DNA reads TGTGCCAGCAGCATTCGACAGTGGGGGAAACCTAACACTGAAGCTTTCTTT. It yields the protein CASSIRQWGKPNTEAFF.

The chain links TRBV9 to TRBJ2-7; D may be TRBD1 (5 bases). V was trimmed by 4 bases and J by 0 bases, leaving 11 bases between them. The CDR3 is 14 residues long. CDR1 is SGDLS, CDR2 YYNGEE, per germline. The CDR3, as DNA: TGTGCCAGCAGCCCAAGACAGAGCTCCTACGAGCAGTACTTC. Its translation is CASSPRQSSYEQYF.

Concerning this clone: Other DNA sequences in the sample encode the same CDR3. The J gene is TRBJ1-5, the V gene TRBV7-9; D gene ambiguous. The CDR3 runs 12 residues. Trimming cost V 1 base and J 6 bases, with 4 bases left between them. Germline V gives CDR1 SEHNR, CDR2 FQNEAQ (reference sequence). This CDR3 is CASSLVGQPQHF. CDR3 bases: TGTGCCAGCAGCTTAGTTGGTCAGCCCCAGCATTTT.

This clone was observed a single time. This chain joins TRBV2 and TRBJ2-7; TRBD1 aligns across 9 bases. The CDR3 has 13 amino acids. Per germline, CDR1 SNHLY and CDR2 FYNNEI. V trimming: 8 bases; J trimming: 5 bases; junction bases outside the gene matches: 7. As DNA, the CDR3 is TGTGCCAGCCTCGGGACAGGGTACGACGAGCAGTACTTC. It is translated as CASLGTGYDEQYF.